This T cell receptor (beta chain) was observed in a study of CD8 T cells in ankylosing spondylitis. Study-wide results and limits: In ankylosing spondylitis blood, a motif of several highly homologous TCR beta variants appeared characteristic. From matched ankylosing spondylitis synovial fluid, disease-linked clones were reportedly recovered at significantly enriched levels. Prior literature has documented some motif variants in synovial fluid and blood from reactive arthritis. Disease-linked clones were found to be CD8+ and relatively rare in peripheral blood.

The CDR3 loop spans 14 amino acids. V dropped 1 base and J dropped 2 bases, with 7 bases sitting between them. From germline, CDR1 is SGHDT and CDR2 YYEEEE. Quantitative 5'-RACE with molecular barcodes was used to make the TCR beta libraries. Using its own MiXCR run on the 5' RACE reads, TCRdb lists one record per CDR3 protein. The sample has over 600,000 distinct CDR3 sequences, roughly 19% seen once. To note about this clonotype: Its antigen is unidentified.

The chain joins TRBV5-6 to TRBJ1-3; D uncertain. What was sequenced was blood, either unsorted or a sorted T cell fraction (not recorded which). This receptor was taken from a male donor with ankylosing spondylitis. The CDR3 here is CASSLLGTGNTIYF. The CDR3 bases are TGTGCCAGCAGCTTGTTGGGGACTGGAAACACCATATATTTT.